This entry features one TCR beta chain sequence. What it binds is not known. Per germline, CDR1 LGHNT and CDR2 FRNRAP. The junction had 3 bases not matched to a gene; V was cut back by 1 base and J by 1 base. The CDR3 runs to 16 residues. The primer mix had 60 Vbeta and 13 Jbeta primers. In the source study's methods: As a later analysis found, there were tens of millions of unique TCR beta chains, of which roughly 11 million were shared. This table comes from immunoSEQ multiplex PCR, and its TCRdb copy is limited to in-frame clones, with some not included. V, J and clone size are taken as reported in that table, and D and trimming were inferred from the DNA itself. The sample shows about 150,000 clones, roughly 84% of them seen only once. The data derive from a study of cytomegalovirus exposure and HLA in healthy donors. Study conclusions and caveats: Follow-up analysis later connected one missense variant in DCLRE1C with trimming of TCR beta V- and J-genes. A further, later analysis showed that HLA-associated TCR beta chains (compared with equally common others) were more clonally expanded.

The donors, nominally healthy at sampling, likely had unrecorded immune exposures. The sequenced material came from PBMCs. This clonotype was sampled from a man aged 45-65 years in good health and CMV-seropositive. The chain is built from TRBV12-5 and TRBJ1-1; 10 nucleotides match TRBD1. CDR3: CASGLGQGAGNTEAFF. The CDR3 bases are TGTGCTAGTGGTTTGGGACAGGGGGCGGGGAACACTGAAGCTTTCTTT.